The clone carrying this T cell receptor beta chain was counted a few times. Its antigen is currently unknown. The data are from a study of identical twins. Findings of the study overall: Cross-sectional statistical analysis was relied on for the conclusions, without the same donors being followed. Alpha sequences that were out-of-frame and twin-shared showed an excess of low generation probability.

MiXCR, applied by TCRdb to the 5' RACE reads, yields one record per CDR3 protein. The sample has hundreds of thousands of distinct CDR3 sequences; around 7.4% are singletons. The CDR3 covers 16 residues. CDR1 and CDR2 from the germline V gene are KGHDR and SFDVKD. Losses at the gene ends were 7 bases for V and 0 bases for J; bases not matched to a gene: 3. The same data also contributed to another study, on yellow fever vaccine responses in identical twins. From that study: Reported findings indicate that twins' vaccine T cell responses seemed partially convergent, partially personalized.

The material sequenced was PBMCs. This chain links TRBV24-1 with TRBJ2-1; 12 bases match TRBD2. The receptor was derived from a woman younger than 30 in good health. CDR3 nucleotide sequence: TGTGCCACCAGCGAGACTAGCGGGAGCTCCTACAATGAGCAGTTCTTC. Residues: CATSETSGSSYNEQFF.